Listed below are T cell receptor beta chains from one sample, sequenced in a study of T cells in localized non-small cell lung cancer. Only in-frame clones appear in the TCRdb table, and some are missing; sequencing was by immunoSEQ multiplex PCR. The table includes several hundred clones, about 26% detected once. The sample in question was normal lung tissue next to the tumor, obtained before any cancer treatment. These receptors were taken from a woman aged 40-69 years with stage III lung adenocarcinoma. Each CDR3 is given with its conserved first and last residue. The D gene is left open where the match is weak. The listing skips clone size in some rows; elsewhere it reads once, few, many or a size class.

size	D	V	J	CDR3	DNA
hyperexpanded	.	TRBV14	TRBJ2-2	CASSQGAVGSGRTGELFF	TGTGCCAGCAGCCAAGGGGCGGTGGGGTCGGGACGGACCGGGGAGCTGTTTTTT
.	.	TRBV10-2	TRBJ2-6	CASSQAIAGANVLTF	TGCGCCAGCAGCCAGGCAATTGCTGGGGCCAACGTCCTGACTTTC
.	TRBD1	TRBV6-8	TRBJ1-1	CASSPWDRAGTEAFF	TGTGCCAGCAGCCCCTGGGACAGGGCCGGCACTGAAGCTTTCTTT
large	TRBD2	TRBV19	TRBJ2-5	CASSIGLAETQETQYF	TGTGCCAGTAGTATCGGACTAGCGGAAACCCAAGAGACCCAGTACTTC
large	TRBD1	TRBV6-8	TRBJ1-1	CASSAGQGAWNTEAFF	TGTGCCAGCAGTGCAGGACAGGGGGCTTGGAACACTGAAGCTTTCTTT
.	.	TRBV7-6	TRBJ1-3	CASTLTGTGNTIYF	TGTGCCAGCACCCTGACGGGAACGGGAAACACCATATATTTT
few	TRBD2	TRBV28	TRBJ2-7	CASIKIGLAGGPYEQYF	TGTGCCAGCATTAAAATAGGGCTAGCGGGAGGGCCTTACGAGCAGTACTTC
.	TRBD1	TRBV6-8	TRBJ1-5	CASSSLMGQQPQHF	TGTGCCAGCAGTTCGCTAATGGGACAGCAGCCCCAGCATTTT
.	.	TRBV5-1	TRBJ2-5	CASSLQVDQETQYF	TGCGCCAGCAGCTTGCAGGTAGACCAAGAGACCCAGTACTTC
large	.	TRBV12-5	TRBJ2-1	CAINREGSYNEQFF	TGTGCCATTAATAGAGAGGGCTCCTACAATGAGCAGTTCTTC
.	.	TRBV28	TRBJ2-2	CASSSVANTGELFF	TGTGCCAGCAGCTCGGTAGCGAACACCGGGGAGCTGTTTTTT
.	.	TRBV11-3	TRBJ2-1	CASSLKGGAVEQFF	TGTGCCAGCAGCTTAAAGGGGGGGGCGGTTGAGCAGTTCTTC
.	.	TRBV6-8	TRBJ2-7	CASSYSAGASYEQYF	TGTGCCAGCAGTTACTCTGCAGGGGCCTCCTACGAGCAGTACTTC
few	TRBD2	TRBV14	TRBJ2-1	CASSQGGLAGVGEQFF	TGTGCCAGCAGCCAAGGGGGACTAGCGGGAGTCGGTGAGCAGTTCTTC
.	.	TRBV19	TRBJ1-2	CASSLTVNYGYTF	TGTGCCAGTAGTCTGACAGTGAACTATGGCTACACCTTC
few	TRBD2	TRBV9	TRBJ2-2	CASYPSGSRTGELFF	TGTGCCAGCTACCCTAGCGGGAGTAGGACCGGGGAGCTGTTTTTT
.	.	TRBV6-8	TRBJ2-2	CASREQGNTGELFF	TGTGCCAGCAGAGAACAGGGTAACACCGGGGAGCTGTTTTTT
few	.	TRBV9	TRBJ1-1	CASSIRDDNTEAFF	TGTGCCAGCAGTATCCGGGACGATAACACTGAAGCTTTCTTT
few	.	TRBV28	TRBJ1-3	CASSLYQGNTIYF	TGTGCCAGCAGTTTATATCAGGGAAACACCATATATTTT
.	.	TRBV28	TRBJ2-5	CASRPSTTVFQETQYF	TGTGCCAGCAGGCCCTCCACGACAGTTTTCCAAGAGACCCAGTACTTC
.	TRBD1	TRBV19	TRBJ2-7	CASSMITGAEQYF	TGTGCCAGTAGTATGATCACAGGGGCCGAGCAGTACTTC
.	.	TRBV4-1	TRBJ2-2	CASSQASDPANTGELFF	TGCGCCAGCAGCCAAGCCTCGGATCCCGCGAACACCGGGGAGCTGTTTTTT
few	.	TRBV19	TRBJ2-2	CASSIIGADSNTGELFF	TGTGCCAGTAGTATAATAGGGGCCGATAGTAACACCGGGGAGCTGTTTTTT
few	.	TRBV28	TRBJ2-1	CASSLVGASYNEQFF	TGTGCCAGCAGTTTAGTGGGAGCATCCTACAATGAGCAGTTCTTC